This record covers a single TCR beta chain. The V and J ends lost 0 bases and 1 base respectively, with 8 bases between them. Germline-derived CDR1 and CDR2 are SGHRS and YFSETQ. This CDR3 comprises 15 residues. The data are from a study of blood T cell repertoires in COVID-19. The method was immunoSEQ multiplex PCR; TCRdb's version includes in-frame clones alone and lacks a portion of them. The sample contains a few hundred thousand clones, roughly 86% of which appear only once. V usage is TRBV5-1 and J usage is TRBJ2-1, with D uncertain. The sequence was collected from a woman aged 25 to 39 who had recovered from COVID-19. Sequenced: PBMCs or T cells enriched from blood (not recorded which). In nucleotides, the CDR3 is TGCGCCAGCAGCTTGGGACAAACGTCCTACAATGAGCAGTTCTTC. This codes for CASSLGQTSYNEQFF.